These T cell receptor beta chains were read from a single sample in a study of cytomegalovirus exposure and HLA in healthy donors. Assay used: immunoSEQ multiplex PCR; TCRdb lists only in-frame clones, some missing. Of just over 200,000 clones detected, 75% to 90% appear once; the ten largest clones hold around 3%. Sequenced: PBMCs. The receptors stem from a woman aged 40 to 50 in good health and CMV-seronegative. Each CDR3 is given with its conserved first and last residue. Fields, in order: D gene, J gene, V gene, CDR3 protein, CDR3 DNA. D genes are given only for firm matches.

>TRBD1|TRBJ2-7|TRBV6-1
CASSARTGGYSYEQYF
TGTGCCAGCAGTGCCCGGACAGGGGGGTATTCCTACGAGCAGTACTTC
>NA|TRBJ1-1|TRBV19
CASTKTRNTEAFF
TGTGCCAGTACCAAAACTAGGAACACTGAAGCTTTCTTT
>TRBD2|TRBJ2-5|TRBV4-2
CASSLQTSGQETQYF
TGTGCCAGCAGCCTCCAGACTAGCGGTCAAGAGACCCAGTACTTC
>NA|TRBJ2-1|TRBV20-1
CSATQVQFF
TGCAGTGCTACCCAGGTCCAGTTCTTC
>NA|TRBJ2-2|TRBV7-8
CASSMEGAYTGELFF
TGTGCCAGCAGCATGGAGGGGGCTTACACCGGGGAGCTGTTTTTT
>NA|TRBJ1-1|TRBV7-3
CASSTLRQKAFF
TGTGCCAGCAGCACCCTCCGTCAGAAAGCTTTCTTT
>TRBD1|TRBJ2-1|TRBV27
CASSLWAGTGNSYNEQFF
TGTGCCAGCAGTTTATGGGCCGGGACAGGGAATTCCTACAATGAGCAGTTCTTC
>TRBD2|TRBJ2-1|TRBV5-4
CASSPWARLAGNNAQFF
TGTGCCAGCAGCCCCTGGGCCCGGCTAGCGGGGAACAATGCGCAGTTCTTC
>NA|TRBJ1-1|TRBV7-9
CASSLGRTEAFF
TGTGCCAGCAGCTTAGGCCGGACTGAAGCTTTCTTT
>TRBD1|TRBJ1-1|TRBV5-4
CASSFSTGGSGNTEAFF
TGTGCCAGCAGCTTCTCTACAGGGGGAAGTGGGAACACTGAAGCTTTCTTT